The 13 T cell receptor beta chains listed next were all sequenced from one sample in a study of blood T cell repertoires in COVID-19 (dated by TCRdb to 2019 to 2021). Library method: the immunoSEQ multiplex PCR assay. Sourced from immuneACCESS, this table was stored by TCRdb with only in-frame sequences that have V and J called. A share of the clones is absent; for the studies checked, an unresolved V gene accounts for under half, and the remainder has no known explanation. Within this sample are around 67,000 clones, with almost 90% of them counted one time only. Roughly 2.1% of the sample belongs to the ten largest clones. The sequenced sample consisted of peripheral blood. The receptors were sampled from a woman of 80 years or more with active or convalescent COVID-19.

The chain has TRBV7-6 and TRBJ1-3; TRBD1 agrees at 7 bases. This CDR3 has 15 amino acids. V was pared by 3 bases and J by 2 bases, with 4 bases of the junction left unmatched. From germline, CDR1 is SGHVS and CDR2 FNYEAQ. CDR3 coding DNA: TGTGCCAGCAGCTTCAGGGGGTCCACTGGAAACACCATATATTTT. Protein sequence: CASSFRGSTGNTIYF.

This sequence joins TRBV7-2 and TRBJ2-5; TRBD2 might be the D (7 bases). V was trimmed by 5 bases and J by 5 bases, leaving 18 bases between them. The CDR3 is 15 amino acids. Germline CDR1 is SGHTA and CDR2 is FQGNSA. The CDR3 reads CASSPLEGRGETQYF. The CDR3 nucleotides are TGTGCCAGCAGCCCATTGGAGGGGAGGGGGGAGACCCAGTACTTC.

The CDR3 DNA sequence: TGTGCCACCAGCAGACCGCAGACAGATACGCAGTATTTT. It translates to CATSRPQTDTQYF. The chain couples TRBV15 to TRBJ2-3; unclear D gene. V lost 2 bases and J lost 3, with 6 bases in between. Germline lookup yields CDR1 LNHNV and CDR2 YYDKDF (reference sequence). This CDR3 spans 13 amino acids.

This sequence joins TRBV11-3 and TRBJ1-1; TRBD1 is a possible D gene (6 bases). This CDR3 is built from 15 residues. The V end was cut by 4 bases, the J end by 12 bases, with 24 bases between. The germline CDR1 and CDR2 sequences are SGHNT and YENEEA. This chain's CDR3 is CASSSLKVGTKVSFF. As DNA, the CDR3 is TGTGCCAGCAGCTCCCTGAAAGTCGGGACAAAGGTATCTTTCTTT.

The rearrangement joins TRBV24-1 to TRBJ2-3, with D maybe TRBD2 (5 bases). With 5 bases removed from V and 3 bases from J, the gap between germline ends came to 14 bases. The germline gives CDR1 KGHDR, CDR2 SFDVKD. This CDR3 is 15 amino acids long. The CDR3 coding sequence is TGTGCCACCAGTGGATCGCCGGGGAGTACAGATACGCAGTATTTT. Protein: CATSGSPGSTDTQYF.

The table lists this clone with a count of one. The J gene is TRBJ2-5, the V gene TRBV30; D not certain. Germline lookup yields CDR1 GTSNPN and CDR2 SVGIG (reference sequence). Trimming removed 5 bases from V and 3 bases from J, with 7 bases in between. The CDR3 is 11 amino acids. CDR3 sequence reads: CAWATKETQYF. The CDR3 coding sequence is TGTGCCTGGGCAACTAAAGAGACCCAGTACTTC.

The gene calls are TRBV7-2 and TRBJ2-7, with a tentative D call TRBD1 (6 bases). The V end lost 4 bases, the J end lost 2 bases, and 12 bases lay between the germline ends. The CDR3 extends over 14 amino acids. CDR1 is SGHTA and CDR2 is FQGNSA in the germline V gene. The CDR3 DNA reads TGTGCCAGCAGCTCGGACAGAAATACCTACGAGCAGTACTTC. Translating gives CASSSDRNTYEQYF.

V gene TRBV7-9 combines with J gene TRBJ1-4; 8 nucleotides line up with TRBD1. The germline V gene has CDR1 SEHNR and CDR2 FQNEAQ (reference sequence). V lost 5 bases and J lost 6; bases outside the gene matches: 5. This CDR3 comprises 14 residues. The CDR3 nucleotides read TGTGCCAGCAGCACCTGGACAGGGTATGAAAAACTGTTTTTT. Amino acid sequence: CASSTWTGYEKLFF.

The chain links TRBV24-1 to TRBJ1-5, with TRBD1 identical over 7 bases. The CDR3 runs to 14 residues. Trimming took 6 bases from V and 4 from J; bases not matched to a gene: 5. CDR1 KGHDR and CDR2 SFDVKD come from the germline V gene. The CDR3 DNA follows: TGTGCCACCAGTTCCACAGGGGATAATCAGCCCCAGCATTTT. It codes for CATSSTGDNQPQHF.

V gene TRBV4-3 combines with J gene TRBJ2-5, with 7 bases lining up with TRBD2. Germline V lookup: CDR1 LGHNA, CDR2 YSLEER. With V trimmed by 1 base and J by 4 bases, 0 bases remained unmatched. The CDR3 consists of 13 residues. The CDR3 nucleotides read TGCGCCAGCAGCCAAGGACTAGCAGAGACCCAGTACTTC. It encodes CASSQGLAETQYF.

The V gene is TRBV7-2, the J gene TRBJ2-7; TRBD1 aligns across 9 bases. This CDR3 spans 13 amino acids. With V trimmed by 9 bases and J by 5 bases, 8 bases remained unmatched. CDR1 and CDR2 (germline): SGHTA, FQGNSA. CDR3 sequence (DNA): TGTGCCAGTGTGGACAGGGGCGGCGACGAGCAGTACTTC. This gives the protein CASVDRGGDEQYF.

This clone was seen only once. The chain recombines TRBV6-6 with TRBJ1-2; D is unresolved. Germline V CDR1 and CDR2: MNHNY, SVGAGI (reference sequence). V was pared by 0 bases and J by 2 bases, with 13 bases between. The CDR3 loop spans 16 amino acids. CDR3 protein: CASSYSVGLLNYGYTF. The CDR3 bases are TGTGCCAGCAGTTACTCGGTCGGACTCCTGAACTATGGCTACACCTTC.

This chain joins TRBV5-4 and TRBJ2-5, with TRBD1 matching 9 bases. The germline V gene has CDR1 SGHNT and CDR2 YYREEE (reference sequence). This CDR3 has 15 residues. The V segment lost 4 bases and the J segment 5 bases; nucleotides outside the gene matches: 9. For the CDR3, the DNA is TGTGCCAGCAGCCTGCCGGGACAGGGAGGGGAGACCCAGTACTTC. Translating it yields CASSLPGQGGETQYF. The full variable domain, its missing parts supplied by reference TRBV5-4 and TRBJ2-5, is ETGVTQSPTHLIKTRGQQVTLRCSSQSGHNTVSWYQQALGQGPQFIFQYYREEENGRGNFPPRFSGLQFPNYSSELNVNALELDDSALYLCASSLPGQGGETQYFGPGTRLLVL.